This TCR beta chain originates from a study of blood T cell repertoires in COVID-19. As handled by the study authors: By means of reference gene primer amplification, nucleated cell counts were estimated. TCRdb keeps only in-frame clones here, not all; method: immunoSEQ multiplex PCR. V, J and clone size reflect that table, while D and trimming were determined from the DNA. The sample contains more than 130,000 clones, about 84% of which appear only once. The TCR sequence derives from a woman of 80 years or more in a cohort sampled during active or convalescent COVID-19. The specimen sequenced was peripheral blood.

This CDR3 is CASSLQGRNTEAFF. The CDR3 DNA follows: TGTGCCAGCAGCTTACAGGGCAGGAACACTGAAGCTTTCTTT. This sequence joins TRBV9 and TRBJ1-1; D is perhaps TRBD1 (6 bases). CDR3 length: 14 residues. CDR1 and CDR2 from the germline V gene are SGDLS and YYNGEE. V lost 4 bases, J lost 1 base, and 11 bases lay in between.